This T cell receptor (beta chain) originates from a study of blood T cell repertoires in COVID-19. The overall study: Researchers got acute and convalescent COVID-19 samples from the United States, Italy and Spain. From T cells, B-cell-depleted T cells, or PBMCs came the material, which was cDNA or gDNA.

Original methodology: Estimation of nucleated cell counts was performed using reference gene primer amplification. Here immunoSEQ multiplex PCR was the method, and the copy in TCRdb shows in-frame clones only, minus some. V, J and clone size are those of that table, while D and trimming were read from the DNA. There are roughly 190,000 clones in the sample; approximately 86% occur only once, and less than 3.5% lies in the top ten. The germline CDR1 and CDR2 sequences are SGHTA and FQGNSA. This CDR3 has 15 residues. V lost 4 bases to trimming and J lost 7 bases; unmatched junction nucleotides: 8. The sequence came from a man aged 70 or older with acute or convalescent COVID-19. This rearrangement joins TRBV7-2 to TRBJ2-2; 8 nucleotides align to TRBD1. Input material: peripheral blood. This chain's CDR3 is CASSSSGTGRGELFF. The DNA of the CDR3 is TGTGCCAGCAGCTCCTCCGGGACAGGCCGCGGGGAGCTGTTTTTT.